This T cell receptor beta chain was identified in a study of technical replicates of blood from a few donors. Data came from immunoSEQ multiplex PCR; TCRdb stores just in-frame clones and leaves some out. The sample holds 80,000 to 95,000 clones, less than 96% seen once. Looked up from germline, CDR1 is MGHRA and CDR2 is YSYEKL. Trimming cost V 4 bases and J 8 bases; bases outside gene matches: 8. The CDR3 extends over 15 amino acids. The sequence derives from a human donor in good health. The chain combines TRBV4-1 with TRBJ1-4, with TRBD1 matching over 9 bases. The sequenced sample consisted of T cells isolated from PBMCs. The CDR3 spells CASSPEGQGGEKLFF. CDR3 coding DNA: TGCGCCAGCAGCCCCGAGGGACAGGGAGGCGAAAAACTGTTTTTT.